This section outlines one T cell receptor (beta chain) sequence together with its context. This sample is part of a study of blood T cell repertoires in COVID-19. Study as a whole: From the United States, Italy and Spain came samples of acute and convalescent COVID-19. PBMCs, B-cell-depleted T cells, or T cells were the source of the cDNA or gDNA that made up the material.

Patients of the Seattle cohort, enrolled during active infection, were followed longitudinally. In the original workflow: From reference gene primer amplification, estimates of nucleated cell counts were derived. Only in-frame clones appear in the TCRdb table, and some are missing; sequencing was by immunoSEQ multiplex PCR. For V, J and clone size, that table is used; D and trimming come from the DNA. The table records 150,000 to 200,000 clones, about 83% of them present only once. The TCR originated in a person in their 70s with COVID-19, enrolled during active disease. The material sequenced was peripheral blood.

CDR3 DNA sequence: TGTGCCAGCAGCTTGGACAACTACAATGAGCAGTTCTTC. It codes for CASSLDNYNEQFF. The rearrangement joins TRBV7-2 to TRBJ2-1; maybe TRBD1 (5 bases). The CDR3 sequence is 13 residues long. CDR1 is SGHTA and CDR2 is FQGNSA in the germline V gene. The V gene lost 3 bases and the J gene lost 3 bases, with 6 bases spanning the gap.